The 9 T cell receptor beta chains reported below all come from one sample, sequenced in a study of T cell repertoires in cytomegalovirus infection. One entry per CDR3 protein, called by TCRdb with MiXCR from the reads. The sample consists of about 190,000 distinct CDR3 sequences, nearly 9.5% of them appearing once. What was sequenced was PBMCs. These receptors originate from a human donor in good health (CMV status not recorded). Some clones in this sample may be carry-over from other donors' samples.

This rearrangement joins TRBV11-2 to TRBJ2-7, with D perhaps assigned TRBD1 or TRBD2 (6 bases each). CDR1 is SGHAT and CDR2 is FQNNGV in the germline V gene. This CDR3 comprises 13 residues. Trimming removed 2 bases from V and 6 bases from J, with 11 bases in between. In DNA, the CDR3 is TGTGCCAGCAGCTTAACCAGGGGAGGCGAGCAGTACTTC. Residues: CASSLTRGGEQYF.

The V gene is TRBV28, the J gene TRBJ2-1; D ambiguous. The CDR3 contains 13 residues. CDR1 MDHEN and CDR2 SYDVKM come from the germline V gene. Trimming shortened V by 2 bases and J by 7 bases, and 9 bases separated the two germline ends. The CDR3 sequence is CASSLASSNEQFF. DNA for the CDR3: TGTGCCAGCAGTTTAGCGAGTAGTAATGAGCAGTTCTTC.

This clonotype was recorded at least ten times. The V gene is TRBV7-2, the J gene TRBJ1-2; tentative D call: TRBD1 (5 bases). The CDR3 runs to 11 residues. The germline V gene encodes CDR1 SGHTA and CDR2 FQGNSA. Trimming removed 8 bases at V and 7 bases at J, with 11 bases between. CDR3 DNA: TGTGCCAGCGGAGAAAGGGGTGGCTACACCTTC. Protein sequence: CASGERGGYTF.

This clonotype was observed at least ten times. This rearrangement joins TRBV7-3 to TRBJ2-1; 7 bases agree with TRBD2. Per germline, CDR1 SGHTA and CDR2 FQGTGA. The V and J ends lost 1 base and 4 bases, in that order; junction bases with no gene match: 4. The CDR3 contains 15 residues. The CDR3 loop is CASSLSGSAYNEQFF. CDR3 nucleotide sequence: TGTGCCAGCAGCTTAAGCGGGAGCGCGTACAATGAGCAGTTCTTC.

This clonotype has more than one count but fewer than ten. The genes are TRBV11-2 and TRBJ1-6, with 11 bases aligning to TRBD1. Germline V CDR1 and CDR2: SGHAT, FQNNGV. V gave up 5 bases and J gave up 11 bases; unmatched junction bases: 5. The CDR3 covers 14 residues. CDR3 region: CASSRTGGETPLHF. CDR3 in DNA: TGTGCCAGCAGCCGGACAGGGGGCGAGACACCCCTCCACTTT.

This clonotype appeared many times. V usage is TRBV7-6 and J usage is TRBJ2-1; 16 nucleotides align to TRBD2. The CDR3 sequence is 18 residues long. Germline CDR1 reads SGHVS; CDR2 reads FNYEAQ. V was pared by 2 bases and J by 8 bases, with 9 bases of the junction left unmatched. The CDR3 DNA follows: TGTGCCAGCAGCTTAATGGGACTAGCGGGGGGGCCTGTCTATGAGCAGTTCTTC. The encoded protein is CASSLMGLAGGPVYEQFF.

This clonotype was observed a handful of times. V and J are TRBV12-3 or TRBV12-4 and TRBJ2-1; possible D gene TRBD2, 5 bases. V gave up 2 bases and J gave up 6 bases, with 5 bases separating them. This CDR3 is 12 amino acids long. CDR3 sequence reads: CASSLLANEQFF. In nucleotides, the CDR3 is TGTGCCAGCAGTTTACTAGCCAATGAGCAGTTCTTC.

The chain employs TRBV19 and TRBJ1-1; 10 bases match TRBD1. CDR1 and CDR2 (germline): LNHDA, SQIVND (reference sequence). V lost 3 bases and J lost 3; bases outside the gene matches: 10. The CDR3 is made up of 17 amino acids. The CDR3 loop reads CASSILGQGRPDTEAFF. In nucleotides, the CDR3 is TGTGCCAGTAGTATCCTGGGACAGGGGCGTCCCGACACTGAAGCTTTCTTT. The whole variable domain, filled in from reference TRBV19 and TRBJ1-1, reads DGGITQSPKYLFRKEGQNVTLSCEQNLNHDAMYWYRQDPGQGLRLIYYSQIVNDFQKGDIAEGYSVSREKKESFPLTVTSAQKNPTAFYLCASSILGQGRPDTEAFFGQGTRLTVV.

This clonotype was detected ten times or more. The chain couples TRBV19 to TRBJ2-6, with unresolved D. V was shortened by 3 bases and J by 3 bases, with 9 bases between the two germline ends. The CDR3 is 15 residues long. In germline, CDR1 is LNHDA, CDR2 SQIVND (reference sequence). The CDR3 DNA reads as TGTGCCAGTAGTATGAACCTTGGTGGGGCCAACGTCCTGACTTTC. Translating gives CASSMNLGGANVLTF.